This is a list of T cell receptor beta chains from one sample in a study of blood T cell repertoires in COVID-19. Sequencing used immunoSEQ multiplex PCR; TCRdb keeps in-frame clones, though not all of them. The sample lists roughly 100,000 clones; just under 95% were seen once. Sequencing input: peripheral blood. Receptor source: a woman aged 45-59 years with COVID-19, enrolled during active disease. Both conserved end residues are part of each CDR3. Fields, in order: D gene, J gene, clone size, V gene, CDR3 protein, CDR3 DNA. The D gene is left open where the match is weak. The listing skips clone size in some rows; elsewhere it reads once, few, many or a size class.

d_call: TRBD1
j_call: TRBJ1-1
clone_size: -
v_call: TRBV12-3/TRBV12-4
cdr3_aa: CASRGQPNTEAFF
cdr3_nt: TGTGCCAGCAGGGGACAGCCGAACACTGAAGCTTTCTTT

d_call: -
j_call: TRBJ1-1
clone_size: once
v_call: TRBV19
cdr3_aa: CASSIDPNRLGQLNTEAFF
cdr3_nt: TGTGCCAGTAGTATAGACCCAAATAGGCTAGGACAGCTGAACACTGAAGCTTTCTTT

d_call: TRBD1
j_call: TRBJ1-5
clone_size: few
v_call: TRBV25-1
cdr3_aa: CASSPDRGSNQPQHF
cdr3_nt: TGTGCCAGCTCCCCCGACAGGGGGAGCAATCAGCCCCAGCATTTT

d_call: TRBD1
j_call: TRBJ1-2
clone_size: few
v_call: TRBV9
cdr3_aa: CASSVALGQGADGYTF
cdr3_nt: TGTGCCAGCAGCGTAGCGTTGGGTCAGGGGGCGGATGGCTACACCTTC

d_call: TRBD2
j_call: TRBJ2-3
clone_size: -
v_call: TRBV7-2
cdr3_aa: CASSSPGLAPLWQYF
cdr3_nt: TGTGCCAGCAGCAGTCCGGGACTAGCCCCCCTATGGCAGTATTTT

d_call: TRBD2
j_call: TRBJ2-1
clone_size: -
v_call: TRBV11-2
cdr3_aa: CASTPGRAATREQFF
cdr3_nt: TGTGCCAGTACTCCTGGGAGGGCGGCCACTCGTGAGCAGTTCTTC

d_call: -
j_call: TRBJ1-2
clone_size: -
v_call: TRBV24-1
cdr3_aa: CATSDGTRSGYTF
cdr3_nt: TGTGCCACCAGTGACGGTACCAGGTCTGGCTACACCTTC

d_call: -
j_call: TRBJ1-5
clone_size: -
v_call: TRBV6-5
cdr3_aa: CASSLEGRPSQPQHF
cdr3_nt: TGTGCCAGCAGTTTAGAGGGAAGACCAAGTCAGCCCCAGCATTTT

d_call: -
j_call: TRBJ2-2
clone_size: -
v_call: TRBV7-2
cdr3_aa: CASSFGQTNTGELFF
cdr3_nt: TGTGCCAGCAGCTTTGGCCAGACGAACACCGGGGAGCTGTTTTTT

d_call: TRBD1
j_call: TRBJ1-2
clone_size: once
v_call: TRBV3-1/TRBV3-2
cdr3_aa: CASSHFGQGHGYTF
cdr3_nt: TGTGCCAGCAGCCACTTCGGACAGGGTCATGGCTACACCTTC

d_call: TRBD2
j_call: TRBJ2-3
clone_size: -
v_call: TRBV28
cdr3_aa: CASSFAARGGSTDTQYF
cdr3_nt: TGTGCCAGCAGTTTTGCAGCCCGGGGGGGTAGCACAGATACGCAGTATTTT

d_call: -
j_call: TRBJ2-3
clone_size: -
v_call: TRBV5-1
cdr3_aa: CASSLSLPDTQYF
cdr3_nt: TGCGCCAGCAGCTTGTCCCTCCCAGATACGCAGTATTTT

d_call: -
j_call: TRBJ2-3
clone_size: -
v_call: TRBV7-2
cdr3_aa: CASTPRVDTQYF
cdr3_nt: TGTGCCAGCACCCCCCGAGTGGATACGCAGTATTTT

d_call: -
j_call: TRBJ1-3
clone_size: once
v_call: TRBV9
cdr3_aa: CASSQGSGNTIYF
cdr3_nt: TGTGCCAGCAGTCAGGGCTCTGGAAACACCATATATTTT

d_call: TRBD2
j_call: TRBJ2-5
clone_size: -
v_call: TRBV30
cdr3_aa: CAWNLAGGRETQYF
cdr3_nt: TGTGCCTGGAACCTAGCGGGGGGGCGAGAGACCCAGTACTTC

d_call: -
j_call: TRBJ2-6
clone_size: -
v_call: TRBV19
cdr3_aa: CASRETGKVAGANVLTF
cdr3_nt: TGTGCCAGTAGAGAGACCGGGAAGGTAGCTGGGGCCAACGTCCTGACTTTC

d_call: TRBD1
j_call: TRBJ1-1
clone_size: -
v_call: TRBV6-5
cdr3_aa: CASRRTGPNTEAFF
cdr3_nt: TGTGCCAGCAGGAGGACAGGTCCGAACACTGAAGCTTTCTTT

d_call: -
j_call: TRBJ1-1
clone_size: -
v_call: TRBV25-1
cdr3_aa: CASIITETGDNTEAFF
cdr3_nt: TGTGCCAGCATCATAACCGAGACAGGAGACAACACTGAAGCTTTCTTT

d_call: TRBD1
j_call: TRBJ2-7
clone_size: -
v_call: TRBV19
cdr3_aa: CASTHRGSHEQYF
cdr3_nt: TGTGCCAGTACGCACAGGGGAAGCCACGAGCAGTACTTC

d_call: TRBD1
j_call: TRBJ1-6
clone_size: -
v_call: TRBV6-2/TRBV6-3
cdr3_aa: CASSYAGGLNSPLHF
cdr3_nt: TGTGCCAGCAGTTACGCAGGGGGCTTAAATTCACCCCTCCACTTT

d_call: TRBD2
j_call: TRBJ2-3
clone_size: -
v_call: TRBV3-1/TRBV3-2
cdr3_aa: CASSVRTSGGDTQYF
cdr3_nt: TGTGCCAGCAGCGTCCGGACTAGCGGGGGAGATACGCAGTATTTT

d_call: TRBD1
j_call: TRBJ1-2
clone_size: -
v_call: TRBV19
cdr3_aa: CASSMGDRVYGYTF
cdr3_nt: TGTGCCAGTAGTATGGGGGACAGGGTCTATGGCTACACCTTC

d_call: -
j_call: TRBJ2-3
clone_size: -
v_call: TRBV3-1/TRBV3-2
cdr3_aa: CASSQDRALRGSTDTQYF
cdr3_nt: TGTGCCAGCAGCCAAGATCGGGCCTTGCGGGGTAGCACAGATACGCAGTATTTT

d_call: -
j_call: TRBJ2-3
clone_size: -
v_call: TRBV6-4
cdr3_aa: CASSIDLYTDTQYF
cdr3_nt: TGTGCCAGCAGCATCGACTTATACACAGATACGCAGTATTTT

d_call: -
j_call: TRBJ2-1
clone_size: -
v_call: TRBV9
cdr3_aa: CASSPRGLYNEQFF
cdr3_nt: TGTGCCAGCAGCCCTCGTGGCCTTTACAATGAGCAGTTCTTC

d_call: -
j_call: TRBJ2-3
clone_size: -
v_call: TRBV6-5
cdr3_aa: CASSYRDTQYF
cdr3_nt: TGTGCCAGCAGTTACCGAGATACGCAGTATTTT

d_call: TRBD2
j_call: TRBJ2-1
clone_size: -
v_call: TRBV5-4
cdr3_aa: CASSLGAGGPSAEQFF
cdr3_nt: TGTGCCAGCAGCTTGGGGGCGGGGGGGCCTTCGGCTGAGCAGTTCTTC

d_call: TRBD2
j_call: TRBJ2-3
clone_size: -
v_call: TRBV24-1
cdr3_aa: CATSGLAGGGDTQYF
cdr3_nt: TGTGCCACCAGCGGACTAGCGGGGGGAGGAGATACGCAGTATTTT

d_call: -
j_call: TRBJ1-1
clone_size: -
v_call: TRBV11-3
cdr3_aa: CASSLGQFRNTEAFF
cdr3_nt: TGTGCCAGCAGCTTAGGGCAGTTCAGGAACACTGAAGCTTTCTTT

d_call: -
j_call: TRBJ1-1
clone_size: -
v_call: TRBV7-2
cdr3_aa: CASSFTVGLQGWNTEAFF
cdr3_nt: TGTGCCAGCAGTTTTACTGTAGGTCTCCAGGGATGGAACACTGAAGCTTTCTTT

d_call: TRBD1
j_call: TRBJ2-5
clone_size: -
v_call: TRBV2
cdr3_aa: CASSLRQGETQYF
cdr3_nt: TGTGCCAGCAGTTTAAGACAGGGAGAGACCCAGTACTTC

d_call: -
j_call: TRBJ1-1
clone_size: -
v_call: TRBV28
cdr3_aa: CASSVGFKAFF
cdr3_nt: TGTGCCAGCAGTGTCGGGTTTAAGGCTTTCTTT

d_call: -
j_call: TRBJ1-4
clone_size: -
v_call: TRBV5-1
cdr3_aa: CASSWAAGDNEKLFF
cdr3_nt: TGCGCCAGCAGCTGGGCGGCAGGGGATAATGAAAAACTGTTTTTT

d_call: -
j_call: TRBJ2-5
clone_size: -
v_call: TRBV3-1/TRBV3-2
cdr3_aa: CASSQGPRGETQYF
cdr3_nt: TGTGCCAGCAGCCAAGGGCCTAGGGGGGAGACCCAGTACTTC

d_call: -
j_call: TRBJ1-1
clone_size: -
v_call: TRBV27
cdr3_aa: CAAARNTEAFF
cdr3_nt: TGTGCCGCGGCAAGGAACACTGAAGCTTTCTTT

d_call: TRBD1
j_call: TRBJ1-2
clone_size: -
v_call: TRBV10-3
cdr3_aa: CAISDRYPGQGSYTF
cdr3_nt: TGTGCCATCAGTGACCGTTATCCGGGACAGGGTAGCTACACCTTC

d_call: TRBD1
j_call: TRBJ1-2
clone_size: -
v_call: TRBV11-3
cdr3_aa: CASSPPDRGGGYTF
cdr3_nt: TGTGCCAGCAGCCCGCCGGACAGGGGTGGTGGCTACACCTTC

d_call: -
j_call: TRBJ2-1
clone_size: -
v_call: TRBV19
cdr3_aa: CASSMQGQYNEQFF
cdr3_nt: TGTGCCAGTAGTATGCAGGGTCAATACAATGAGCAGTTCTTC

d_call: -
j_call: TRBJ1-1
clone_size: -
v_call: TRBV20-1
cdr3_aa: CSASTRGEAFF
cdr3_nt: TGCAGTGCTAGTACGCGGGGCGAAGCTTTCTTT

d_call: -
j_call: TRBJ1-1
clone_size: -
v_call: TRBV12-5
cdr3_aa: CASGLDTPAFF
cdr3_nt: TGTGCTAGTGGCCTCGACACCCCGGCTTTCTTT

d_call: -
j_call: TRBJ1-4
clone_size: -
v_call: TRBV25-1
cdr3_aa: CASSAGTTGSNEKLFF
cdr3_nt: TGTGCCAGCAGTGCAGGGACGACAGGTTCTAATGAAAAACTGTTTTTT

d_call: TRBD2
j_call: TRBJ2-1
clone_size: -
v_call: TRBV5-4
cdr3_aa: CASSFGLANEQFF
cdr3_nt: TGTGCCAGCAGCTTCGGACTAGCCAATGAGCAGTTCTTC

d_call: TRBD1
j_call: TRBJ1-5
clone_size: -
v_call: TRBV6-2/TRBV6-3
cdr3_aa: CASSSRQGSNQPQHF
cdr3_nt: TGTGCCAGCAGTTCAAGACAGGGGAGCAATCAGCCCCAGCATTTT

d_call: -
j_call: TRBJ1-1
clone_size: -
v_call: TRBV7-9
cdr3_aa: CASSLATAGDTEAFF
cdr3_nt: TGTGCCAGCAGCTTAGCGACGGCGGGCGACACTGAAGCTTTCTTT

d_call: -
j_call: TRBJ2-1
clone_size: -
v_call: TRBV7-8
cdr3_aa: CATQGGPYNEQFF
cdr3_nt: TGTGCCACCCAGGGGGGACCCTACAATGAGCAGTTCTTC

d_call: TRBD2
j_call: TRBJ2-1
clone_size: -
v_call: TRBV24-1
cdr3_aa: CATSDLHGGGAGGNEQFF
cdr3_nt: TGTGCCACCAGTGATTTGCATGGCGGGGGGGCCGGTGGCAATGAGCAGTTCTTC

d_call: -
j_call: TRBJ1-4
clone_size: -
v_call: TRBV5-1
cdr3_aa: CASSLDRRNEKLFF
cdr3_nt: TGCGCCAGCAGCTTGGACAGGCGGAATGAAAAACTGTTTTTT

d_call: -
j_call: TRBJ2-3
clone_size: -
v_call: TRBV7-2
cdr3_aa: CASSVAQDTQYF
cdr3_nt: TGTGCCAGCAGCGTAGCACAGGATACGCAGTATTTT

d_call: -
j_call: TRBJ1-2
clone_size: -
v_call: TRBV4-3
cdr3_aa: CASSQEAQGRGYTF
cdr3_nt: TGCGCCAGCAGCCAAGAGGCACAGGGCCGCGGCTACACCTTC

d_call: -
j_call: TRBJ2-1
clone_size: -
v_call: TRBV7-9
cdr3_aa: CASSSPEDNEQFF
cdr3_nt: TGTGCCAGCAGCTCTCCGGAGGACAATGAGCAGTTCTTC

d_call: -
j_call: TRBJ1-5
clone_size: -
v_call: TRBV19
cdr3_aa: CASSMTLNQPQHF
cdr3_nt: TGTGCCAGTAGTATGACACTCAATCAGCCCCAGCATTTT

d_call: -
j_call: TRBJ1-1
clone_size: few
v_call: TRBV19
cdr3_aa: CASSIGADEAFF
cdr3_nt: TGTGCCAGTAGTATAGGGGCTGATGAAGCTTTCTTT

d_call: TRBD1
j_call: TRBJ1-6
clone_size: -
v_call: TRBV6-1
cdr3_aa: CASSANQGGQGSPLHF
cdr3_nt: TGTGCCAGCAGTGCAAACCAGGGGGGCCAGGGTTCACCCCTCCACTTT

d_call: -
j_call: TRBJ2-7
clone_size: -
v_call: TRBV11-2
cdr3_aa: CASSPGGLGSFYEQYF
cdr3_nt: TGTGCCAGCAGCCCAGGGGGGTTGGGCAGCTTCTACGAGCAGTACTTC

d_call: TRBD1
j_call: TRBJ1-4
clone_size: -
v_call: TRBV4-3
cdr3_aa: CASSQSLNRGEKLFF
cdr3_nt: TGCGCCAGCAGCCAAAGTTTGAACAGGGGTGAAAAACTGTTTTTT

d_call: -
j_call: TRBJ2-1
clone_size: once
v_call: TRBV6-2/TRBV6-3
cdr3_aa: CASSYGSSYNEQFF
cdr3_nt: TGTGCCAGCAGTTACGGGAGCTCCTACAATGAGCAGTTCTTC

d_call: -
j_call: TRBJ1-2
clone_size: -
v_call: TRBV18
cdr3_aa: CASSPSRVEGYTF
cdr3_nt: TGTGCCAGCTCACCCAGCAGGGTGGAAGGCTACACCTTC

d_call: -
j_call: TRBJ1-2
clone_size: -
v_call: TRBV19
cdr3_aa: CASSTGSGYTF
cdr3_nt: TGTGCCAGTAGTACTGGGAGTGGCTACACCTTC

d_call: -
j_call: TRBJ1-5
clone_size: once
v_call: TRBV28
cdr3_aa: CASSVESQPQHF
cdr3_nt: TGTGCCAGCAGTGTCGAGAGCCAGCCCCAGCATTTT

d_call: TRBD1
j_call: TRBJ1-1
clone_size: -
v_call: TRBV5-1
cdr3_aa: CASSLADRDFTEAFF
cdr3_nt: TGCGCCAGCAGCTTGGCCGACAGGGATTTCACTGAAGCTTTCTTT